This T cell receptor (beta chain) was profiled in a study of blood T cells in healthy people across ages. Across the whole study: Capturing about one barcoded beta molecule per two T cells was achieved by template switching. Study results and caveats: Unsorted PBMC input precluded a conclusive naive versus antigen-experienced comparison.

Then a second PCR, running roughly 6 to 11 cycles, was carried out with a sample-barcoded 5' primer and a J-beta primer mix. Every molecule of cDNA carried a tag from a template-switch adaptor with 12 random nucleotides. TCRdb analysed the 5' RACE reads with MiXCR anew, one entry per CDR3 protein. The sample consists of about 940,000 distinct CDR3 sequences, roughly 43% of them appearing once. The draw of peripheral blood yielded roughly 9.1 milliliters from each donor. Concerning this clonotype: What it binds is unknown.

The CDR3 spans 15 residues. From germline, CDR1 is LGHNA and CDR2 YSLEER. The V and J ends lost 1 base and 9 bases respectively, with 16 bases between them. This TCR was sampled from a man in his thirties or forties in good health. Sample: blood. The chain couples TRBV4-3 to TRBJ2-1; TRBD2 might be the D (6 bases). This chain's CDR3 is CASSQGASEVGEQFF. In DNA, the CDR3 is TGCGCCAGCAGCCAAGGCGCTAGCGAGGTTGGTGAGCAGTTCTTC.